This T cell receptor beta chain appears in the sequencing data of a study of Graves' ophthalmopathy and Graves' hyperthyroidism. Amplifying from RNA transcripts, the study obtained TCR beta CDR3 regions. Following a first-round RT-PCR that used HTBI primers, a second-round multiplex PCR was carried out. TCRdb re-analysed the multiplex PCR reads in MiXCR, keeping a single row per CDR3 protein. The sample has 600,000 to 650,000 distinct CDR3 sequences; 20% to 25% are singletons. Included hyperthyroidism patients were aged 18 to 65 and newly diagnosed (under 2 months' duration). Regarding this clonotype: Its antigen is as yet unknown.

Study results and limitations: Most thyroid clonotypes expanded beyond 0.001 frequency were also found in blood. A 13-signature model separated ophthalmopathy from stable hyperthyroidism, reaching around 88% sensitivity and approximately 81% specificity cross-validated.

This clonotype was obtained from a woman aged 18-29 years with stable Graves' hyperthyroidism. Some clones in this sample may be carry-over from other donors' samples. The sequenced sample was peripheral blood.

DNA for the CDR3: TGTGCCAGCAGGCAGGTGGAGGGGGAGACCCAGTACTTC. It translates to CASRQVEGETQYF. The rearrangement joins TRBV27 to TRBJ2-5; D might be TRBD2 (6 bases). The CDR3 totals 13 residues. V lost 6 bases and J lost 5, with 13 bases in between. Germline V gene data show CDR1 as MNHEY and CDR2 as SMNVEV (reference sequence).